A selection of T cell receptor beta chains follows, all from one sample in a study of blood T cell repertoires in COVID-19. Sequenced by immunoSEQ multiplex PCR; TCRdb stores in-frame clones only, minus some. The sample holds 270,000 or so clones, around 83% seen once. The sequencing input was PBMCs or T cells enriched from blood (not recorded which). These receptors were obtained from a woman in her fifties or sixties who had been exposed to COVID-19. The CDR3 runs from the conserved cysteine through the conserved F or W. Fields, in order: J gene, CDR3 length, clone size, V gene, D gene, CDR3 protein, CDR3 DNA. The D gene is left open where the match is weak. Clone size is shown for a subset of rows, as once, few, many or a class of expanded clone.

J gene: TRBJ2-4
CDR3 length: 14
clone size: .
V gene: TRBV6-5
D gene: TRBD2
CDR3 protein: CASSSWAGEDIQYF
CDR3 DNA: TGTGCCAGCAGTTCCTGGGCGGGGGAAGACATTCAGTACTTC

J gene: TRBJ2-7
CDR3 length: 16
clone size: .
V gene: TRBV11-2
D gene: .
CDR3 protein: CASSLGSGFNLYEQYF
CDR3 DNA: TGTGCCAGCAGCTTGGGCAGCGGATTCAACCTCTACGAGCAGTACTTC

J gene: TRBJ2-7
CDR3 length: 14
clone size: once
V gene: TRBV5-1
D gene: TRBD1
CDR3 protein: CASFPGQGAYEQYF
CDR3 DNA: TGCGCCAGCTTCCCGGGACAGGGGGCCTACGAGCAGTACTTC

J gene: TRBJ2-7
CDR3 length: 12
clone size: .
V gene: TRBV5-1
D gene: .
CDR3 protein: CASRRETYEQYF
CDR3 DNA: TGCGCCAGCCGACGGGAAACCTACGAGCAGTACTTC

J gene: TRBJ1-5
CDR3 length: 14
clone size: once
V gene: TRBV2
D gene: TRBD1
CDR3 protein: CASANNRGDQPQHF
CDR3 DNA: TGTGCCAGCGCAAATAACAGGGGCGATCAGCCCCAGCATTTT

J gene: TRBJ1-3
CDR3 length: 18
clone size: .
V gene: TRBV5-1
D gene: TRBD1
CDR3 protein: CASSLGSGQGTAGNTIYF
CDR3 DNA: TGCGCCAGCAGCTTGGGTTCAGGACAGGGGACAGCTGGAAACACCATATATTTT

J gene: TRBJ1-2
CDR3 length: 14
clone size: .
V gene: TRBV5-4
D gene: TRBD1
CDR3 protein: CASSPGQGNYGYTF
CDR3 DNA: TGTGCCAGCAGCCCAGGACAGGGTAACTATGGCTACACCTTC

J gene: TRBJ1-2
CDR3 length: 16
clone size: .
V gene: TRBV11-2
D gene: .
CDR3 protein: CASSTSLGTLNYGYTF
CDR3 DNA: TGTGCCAGCAGCACGAGCCTAGGAACTCTTAACTATGGCTACACCTTC

J gene: TRBJ1-2
CDR3 length: 14
clone size: .
V gene: TRBV15
D gene: .
CDR3 protein: CATSRDRTVYGYTF
CDR3 DNA: TGTGCCACCAGCAGAGATAGGACAGTATATGGCTACACCTTC

J gene: TRBJ1-1
CDR3 length: 17
clone size: .
V gene: TRBV3-1/TRBV3-2
D gene: .
CDR3 protein: CASSQGVQGREYTEAFF
CDR3 DNA: TGTGCCAGCAGCCAAGGAGTCCAGGGCAGGGAATACACTGAAGCTTTCTTT

J gene: TRBJ2-5
CDR3 length: 14
clone size: .
V gene: TRBV7-8
D gene: .
CDR3 protein: CASSLVGVQETQYF
CDR3 DNA: TGTGCCAGCAGCTTAGTAGGGGTCCAAGAGACCCAGTACTTC

J gene: TRBJ1-5
CDR3 length: 15
clone size: .
V gene: TRBV15
D gene: .
CDR3 protein: CATSRDGGGNQPQHF
CDR3 DNA: TGTGCCACCAGCAGAGACGGAGGAGGCAATCAGCCCCAGCATTTT

J gene: TRBJ1-6
CDR3 length: 20
clone size: .
V gene: TRBV2
D gene: TRBD1
CDR3 protein: CASSDLPSRQGTHYNSPLHF
CDR3 DNA: TGTGCCAGCAGTGATCTCCCCTCAAGACAGGGCACTCATTATAATTCACCCCTCCACTTT

J gene: TRBJ1-2
CDR3 length: 13
clone size: .
V gene: TRBV13
D gene: .
CDR3 protein: CASSLGVSYGYTF
CDR3 DNA: TGTGCCAGCAGCTTGGGCGTATCCTATGGCTACACCTTC

J gene: TRBJ2-5
CDR3 length: 14
clone size: few
V gene: TRBV10-3
D gene: .
CDR3 protein: CAISESRQKETQYF
CDR3 DNA: TGTGCCATCAGTGAGTCGAGGCAGAAAGAGACCCAGTACTTC

J gene: TRBJ2-1
CDR3 length: 16
clone size: .
V gene: TRBV19
D gene: .
CDR3 protein: CASSIIAGAVYNEQFF
CDR3 DNA: TGTGCCAGTAGTATAATTGCGGGGGCCGTTTACAATGAGCAGTTCTTC

J gene: TRBJ1-4
CDR3 length: 14
clone size: .
V gene: TRBV5-1
D gene: TRBD1
CDR3 protein: CASSLAGQDEKLFF
CDR3 DNA: TGCGCCAGCAGCTTGGCAGGACAGGATGAAAAACTGTTTTTT

J gene: TRBJ2-3
CDR3 length: 13
clone size: .
V gene: TRBV7-2
D gene: .
CDR3 protein: CASSLDGVDTQYF
CDR3 DNA: TGTGCCAGCAGCTTAGACGGGGTGGATACGCAGTATTTT

J gene: TRBJ2-1
CDR3 length: 13
clone size: few
V gene: TRBV11-3
D gene: .
CDR3 protein: CASSLEDTGKLFF
CDR3 DNA: TGTGCCAGCAGCTTAGAAGACACGGGGAAGCTGTTCTTC

J gene: TRBJ1-1
CDR3 length: 15
clone size: .
V gene: TRBV7-2
D gene: .
CDR3 protein: CASSLGRVRNTEAFF
CDR3 DNA: TGTGCCAGCAGCTTAGGGCGGGTTCGGAACACTGAAGCTTTCTTT

J gene: TRBJ2-1
CDR3 length: 14
clone size: .
V gene: TRBV7-2
D gene: TRBD2
CDR3 protein: CASSLRSGGYEQFF
CDR3 DNA: TGTGCCAGCAGCTTACGTAGCGGGGGCTATGAGCAGTTCTTC

J gene: TRBJ1-1
CDR3 length: 12
clone size: few
V gene: TRBV29-1
D gene: .
CDR3 protein: CSGRQSETEAFF
CDR3 DNA: TGCAGCGGACGACAATCTGAGACTGAAGCTTTCTTT

J gene: TRBJ2-5
CDR3 length: 15
clone size: .
V gene: TRBV4-3
D gene: .
CDR3 protein: CASSQDGGWEETQYF
CDR3 DNA: TGCGCCAGCAGCCAAGACGGGGGATGGGAAGAGACCCAGTACTTC

J gene: TRBJ2-2
CDR3 length: 16
clone size: .
V gene: TRBV4-2
D gene: TRBD2
CDR3 protein: CASSSIEGLATGELFF
CDR3 DNA: TGTGCCAGCAGCAGCATAGAGGGACTAGCGACCGGGGAGCTGTTTTTT

J gene: TRBJ2-7
CDR3 length: 16
clone size: few
V gene: TRBV10-3
D gene: .
CDR3 protein: CAISDPGRGGFYEQYF
CDR3 DNA: TGTGCCATCAGTGACCCGGGACGGGGAGGTTTCTACGAGCAGTACTTC

J gene: TRBJ2-3
CDR3 length: 15
clone size: .
V gene: TRBV2
D gene: TRBD1
CDR3 protein: CADSPDRGITDTQYF
CDR3 DNA: TGTGCCGACTCCCCGGACAGGGGGATCACAGATACGCAGTATTTT

J gene: TRBJ2-2
CDR3 length: 17
clone size: .
V gene: TRBV7-6
D gene: TRBD2
CDR3 protein: CASSLAPGTTNTGELFF
CDR3 DNA: TGTGCCAGCAGCTTAGCGCCTGGGACTACCAACACCGGGGAGCTGTTTTTT

J gene: TRBJ2-1
CDR3 length: 15
clone size: .
V gene: TRBV6-4
D gene: TRBD2
CDR3 protein: CASSGASGEYNEQFF
CDR3 DNA: TGTGCCAGCAGTGGGGCTAGCGGGGAGTACAATGAGCAGTTCTTC

J gene: TRBJ1-6
CDR3 length: 14
clone size: .
V gene: TRBV30
D gene: .
CDR3 protein: CAWSSGGSHSPLHF
CDR3 DNA: TGTGCCTGGAGTAGTGGAGGGTCTCATTCACCCCTCCACTTT

J gene: TRBJ1-3
CDR3 length: 15
clone size: .
V gene: TRBV14
D gene: TRBD1
CDR3 protein: CASSPRQGRRNTIYF
CDR3 DNA: TGTGCCAGCAGCCCGCGACAGGGTAGACGAAACACCATATATTTT

J gene: TRBJ2-2
CDR3 length: 14
clone size: .
V gene: TRBV3-1/TRBV3-2
D gene: .
CDR3 protein: CASSQIRNTGELFF
CDR3 DNA: TGTGCCAGCAGCCAAATCAGGAACACCGGGGAGCTGTTTTTT

J gene: TRBJ2-7
CDR3 length: 14
clone size: many
V gene: TRBV6-5
D gene: .
CDR3 protein: CASRTTYRDHEQYF
CDR3 DNA: TGTGCCAGCAGGACAACGTACAGGGACCACGAGCAGTACTTC

J gene: TRBJ1-1
CDR3 length: 15
clone size: .
V gene: TRBV7-2
D gene: .
CDR3 protein: CASSLGGTRGTEAFF
CDR3 DNA: TGTGCCAGCAGCTTAGGTGGTACTCGCGGGACTGAAGCTTTCTTT

J gene: TRBJ1-2
CDR3 length: 15
clone size: .
V gene: TRBV4-3
D gene: .
CDR3 protein: CASSPLQGTHDGYTF
CDR3 DNA: TGCGCCAGCAGCCCCTTACAGGGAACGCACGATGGCTACACCTTC

J gene: TRBJ2-1
CDR3 length: 14
clone size: .
V gene: TRBV19
D gene: .
CDR3 protein: CASTSQGFSYEQFF
CDR3 DNA: TGTGCCAGTACCTCTCAGGGGTTTAGTTATGAGCAGTTCTTC

J gene: TRBJ1-1
CDR3 length: 12
clone size: few
V gene: TRBV20-1
D gene: .
CDR3 protein: CSASPGFTEAFF
CDR3 DNA: TGCAGTGCTAGTCCGGGATTCACTGAAGCTTTCTTT

J gene: TRBJ1-5
CDR3 length: 14
clone size: few
V gene: TRBV19
D gene: .
CDR3 protein: CASSSQGVDQPQHF
CDR3 DNA: TGTGCCAGTAGTTCACAGGGAGTTGATCAGCCCCAGCATTTT

J gene: TRBJ2-1
CDR3 length: 16
clone size: .
V gene: TRBV24-1
D gene: TRBD2
CDR3 protein: CATSAQTSGGAHEQFF
CDR3 DNA: TGTGCCACCAGTGCTCAAACTAGCGGGGGGGCCCATGAGCAGTTCTTC

J gene: TRBJ1-1
CDR3 length: 14
clone size: once
V gene: TRBV18
D gene: TRBD1
CDR3 protein: CASERGTGGTEAFF
CDR3 DNA: TGTGCCAGCGAAAGAGGAACAGGGGGCACTGAAGCTTTCTTT

J gene: TRBJ1-2
CDR3 length: 15
clone size: .
V gene: TRBV11-2
D gene: .
CDR3 protein: CASSLGQGGNYGYTF
CDR3 DNA: TGTGCCAGCAGCTTAGGCCAGGGAGGCAACTATGGCTACACCTTC

J gene: TRBJ1-2
CDR3 length: 14
clone size: few
V gene: TRBV7-2
D gene: .
CDR3 protein: CASSSGTTGYGYTF
CDR3 DNA: TGTGCCAGCAGCTCCGGGACAACAGGCTATGGCTACACCTTC

J gene: TRBJ2-3
CDR3 length: 15
clone size: .
V gene: TRBV7-2
D gene: .
CDR3 protein: CASSLGFAGPDTQYF
CDR3 DNA: TGTGCCAGCAGCTTAGGGTTTGCGGGACCAGATACGCAGTATTTT

J gene: TRBJ1-3
CDR3 length: 13
clone size: few
V gene: TRBV30
D gene: .
CDR3 protein: CAWRTGGRNTIYF
CDR3 DNA: TGTGCCTGGAGAACGGGAGGGAGAAACACCATATATTTT